This T cell receptor beta chain was sequenced during a study of human T cells and chemical hapten exposure. The CDR3 runs 17 residues. V lost 2 bases to trimming and J lost 0 bases; unmatched junction nucleotides: 5. One entry per CDR3 protein results from TCRdb running MiXCR on the RACE reads. The sample lists 150,000 to 200,000 distinct CDR3 sequences, around a quarter occurring once. Time point specified: patch test 3, about 24 weeks after DPC sensitization. Treatment: therapeutic diphenylcyclopropenone sensitization with weekly scalp DPC. Only a few counts were recorded for this clonotype. The sequence derives from a woman under 30 with alopecia areata. Some clones in this sample may be carry-over from other donors' samples. The sequencing here drew on whole blood, taken in connection with sensitization to the hapten diphenylcyclopropenone (DPC). This chain uses TRBV12-3 or TRBV12-4 with TRBJ2-7; 12 bases match TRBD2. The CDR3 region is CASSLSKLAGGSYEQYF. The CDR3 DNA is TGTGCCAGCAGTTTATCAAAACTAGCGGGGGGCTCCTACGAGCAGTACTTC.